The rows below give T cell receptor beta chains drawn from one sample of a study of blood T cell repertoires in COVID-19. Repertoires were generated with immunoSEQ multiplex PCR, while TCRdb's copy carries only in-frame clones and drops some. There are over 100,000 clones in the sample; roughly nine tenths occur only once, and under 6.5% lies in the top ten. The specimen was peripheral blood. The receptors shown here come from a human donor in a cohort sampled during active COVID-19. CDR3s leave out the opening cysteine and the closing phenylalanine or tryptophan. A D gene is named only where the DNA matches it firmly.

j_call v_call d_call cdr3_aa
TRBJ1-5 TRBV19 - ASSIPPNMAQH
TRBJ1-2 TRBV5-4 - ASSFGDLTGLYGYT
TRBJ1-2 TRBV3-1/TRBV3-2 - ASSPTGGNYGYT
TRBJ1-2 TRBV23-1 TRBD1 ASSQGARGYT
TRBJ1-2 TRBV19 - ASARGAYGYT
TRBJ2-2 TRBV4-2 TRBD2 ASSPPRASGGPTNTGELF
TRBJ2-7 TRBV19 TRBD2 ASSIWPIAGESYEQY
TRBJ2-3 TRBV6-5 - ASSNLDSLTDTQY
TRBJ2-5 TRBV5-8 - ASSLDLLGRRTKY
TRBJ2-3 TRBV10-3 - AISDSDSVGTQY
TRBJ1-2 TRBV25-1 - ASSPLVPGANYGYT
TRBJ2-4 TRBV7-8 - ASSLKPRVLTPVAKNIQY
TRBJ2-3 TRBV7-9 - ASSLALAGADTQY
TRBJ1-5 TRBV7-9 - ASSTQQRNSNQPQH
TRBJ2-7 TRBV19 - ASSDSGTASFEQY
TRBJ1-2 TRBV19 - ASSIPGIGGYT
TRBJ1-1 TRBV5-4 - ASSPTGPGTEAF
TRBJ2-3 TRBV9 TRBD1 ASSYDGQGKADTQY
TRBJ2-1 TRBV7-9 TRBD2 ASASGAYNEQF
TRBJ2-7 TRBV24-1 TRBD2 ATSDHRCLAGACEQY